This TCR beta chain is from a study of shared clonotypes between healthy human individuals. With regard to this clone: The target antigen is unknown.

The data were produced by immunoSEQ multiplex PCR, yet TCRdb's version contains in-frame clones alone and is incomplete. The sample shows about 700,000 clones, about 74% of them seen only once. Study observations and caveats: Roughly 5% of naive CD4 clonotypes were shared across a handful of donors. Read depth was anticipated to influence clonotype sharing among donors. When compared with the clonotypes that were shared by all four sorted-subset donors, the non-shared clonotypes turned out to have lower generation probabilities. Sampling covered nothing but blood. Tissue TCR repertoires likely differ from those found in blood.

This TCR was recovered from a woman aged 30 to 39 in good health. The sample was memory CD4+ T cells sorted from blood. Subset specified: CD45RA-negative fraction.

This CDR3 is CATSGFDRGNEKLFF. CDR3 bases: TGTGCCACCAGCGGCTTCGACAGGGGGAATGAAAAACTGTTTTTT. The chain uses TRBV15 and TRBJ1-4; 9 bases map to TRBD1. With V trimmed by 5 bases and J by 5 bases, 6 bases remained unmatched. Germline V gene data show CDR1 as LNHNV and CDR2 as YYDKDF (reference sequence). CDR3 size: 15 residues.